The 14 T cell receptor beta chains given below trace back to one sample, sequenced in a study of siplizumab effects on memory and regulatory T cells. Profiling relied on immunoSEQ multiplex PCR, and the TCRdb table lists in-frame clones only, not all of them. This table holds approximately 60,000 clones, around 80% found once. The specimen was memory CD4+ T cells sorted from blood. These receptors were collected from a human donor in good health.

The genes are TRBV9 and TRBJ2-3; 8 nucleotides agree with TRBD1. Trimming removed 2 bases from V and 2 bases from J; junction bases left unmatched: 7. Per germline, CDR1 SGDLS and CDR2 YYNGEE. The CDR3 has 16 amino acids. CDR3 sequence reads: CASSVQGATLTDTQYF. The CDR3 DNA reads TGTGCCAGCAGCGTGCAGGGGGCGACCCTCACAGATACGCAGTATTTT.

This clone has just a few counts. V and J are TRBV6-4 and TRBJ2-2; 8 bases agree with TRBD1. Trimming took 4 bases from V and 1 from J; bases not matched to a gene: 2. The CDR3 consists of 15 residues. The V gene's germline CDR1 is MRHNA and CDR2 SNTAGT. CDR3 bases: TGTGCCAGCAGTGCTGGGACAGGGAACACCGGGGAGCTGTTTTTT. This codes for CASSAGTGNTGELFF.

The chain joins TRBV19 to TRBJ1-1; TRBD1 matches 8 bases. V shed 3 bases, J shed 5 bases, and the junction held 8 bases outside the gene matches. Germline V CDR1 and CDR2: LNHDA, SQIVND (reference sequence). There are 15 residues in the CDR3. CDR3 sequence: CASSIPNRGRTEAFF. The CDR3 coding sequence is TGTGCCAGTAGTATCCCCAACAGGGGGAGAACTGAAGCTTTCTTT.

The chain joins TRBV18 to TRBJ1-1; D perhaps matches TRBD1 (6 bases). With 3 bases removed from V and 0 bases from J, the gap between germline ends came to 11 bases. Germline CDR1 and CDR2: KGHSH and LQKENI. The CDR3 length is 15 residues. CDR3 sequence: CASSPGQGMNTEAFF. CDR3 nucleotides: TGTGCCAGCTCACCGGGGCAGGGGATGAACACTGAAGCTTTCTTT.

This sequence joins TRBV7-2 and TRBJ2-1; 7 nucleotides line up with TRBD2. Germline CDR1 and CDR2: SGHTA and FQGNSA. J lost 12 bases, V lost 5 bases, and 13 bases had no gene match. The CDR3 extends over 14 amino acids. The CDR3 sequence is CASSPERSGDSQFF. The CDR3 DNA reads TGTGCCAGCAGCCCCGAGCGGAGCGGGGACTCGCAGTTCTTC.

This clone was counted a single time. V gene TRBV29-1 combines with J gene TRBJ1-2, with 8 bases fitting TRBD1. Germline V gives CDR1 SQVTM, CDR2 ANQGSEA. The CDR3 is 10 residues long. Trimming took 8 bases from V and 6 from J; bases not matched to a gene: 2. The CDR3 loop reads CSTDRDGYTF. For the CDR3, the DNA is TGCAGCACGGACAGGGATGGCTACACCTTC. Using reference TRBV29-1 and TRBJ1-2 for the parts outside the CDR3, the full variable domain is SAVISQKPSRDICQRGTSLTIQCQVDSQVTMMFWYRQQPGQSLTLIATANQGSEATYESGFVIDKFPISRPNLTFSTLTVSNMSPEDSSIYLCSTDRDGYTFGSGTRLTVV.

This chain links TRBV6-1 with TRBJ2-4; TRBD2 might be the D (6 bases). The CDR3 runs to 14 residues. CDR1 is MNHNS and CDR2 is SASEGT in the germline V gene. V lost 0 bases and J 6 bases, leaving 9 bases between the germline ends. CDR3 protein: CASSEAWRGNIQYF. Here the CDR3 DNA reads TGTGCCAGCAGTGAAGCCTGGCGGGGAAACATTCAGTACTTC.

The J gene is TRBJ1-2, the V gene TRBV28; D possibly corresponds to TRBD1 (6 bases). This CDR3 contains 13 residues. Germline CDR1 is MDHEN and CDR2 is SYDVKM. Trimming left V 7 bases short and J 5 bases short, with 14 bases between. The CDR3 reads CASNLFQGYGYTF. CDR3 nucleotides: TGTGCCAGCAACCTTTTCCAGGGGTATGGCTACACCTTC.

The chain recombines TRBV9 with TRBJ2-2; D is uncertain. Germline-derived CDR1 and CDR2 are SGDLS and YYNGEE. The V and J ends lost 0 bases and 1 base respectively, with 10 bases between them. The length of the CDR3 is 16 residues. DNA for the CDR3: TGTGCCAGCAGCGTAGGCGTAGTTAAGAACACCGGGGAGCTGTTTTTT. It encodes CASSVGVVKNTGELFF.

With regard to this clone: One junction end does not reproduce the germline sequence, and a read error may be involved. J is TRBJ2-3 and V is TRBV5-1; 9 bases line up with TRBD1. Germline CDR1 is SGHRS and CDR2 is YFSETQ. This CDR3 region has 18 residues. The CDR3 DNA reads TGCACCAGCAGCCCGAGGGGACAGGGATACCTCGGCACAGATACGCAGTATTTT. It is translated as CTSSPRGQGYLGTDTQYF.

V usage is TRBV4-1 and J usage is TRBJ1-2, with D hard to call. V shed 1 base and J shed 6 bases, with 12 bases lying between them. This CDR3 is 14 amino acids long. CDR1 is MGHRA, CDR2 YSYEKL, per germline. CDR3 nucleotide sequence: TGCGCCAGCAGCCAAGCCCAGGACCGGCATGGCTACACCTTC. Its protein is CASSQAQDRHGYTF.

The chain employs TRBV5-1 and TRBJ2-5; TRBD1 aligns across 7 bases. V lost 3 bases, J lost 1 base, and 15 bases stayed unmatched. The germline CDR1 and CDR2 sequences are SGHRS and YFSETQ. CDR3 length equals 18 residues. CDR3 coding DNA: TGCGCCAGCAGCTCCAACTCCAGACAGGGCCGGTCCCAAGAGACCCAGTACTTC. Translated, it gives CASSSNSRQGRSQETQYF.

A few counts support this clone. The chain links TRBV6-6 to TRBJ2-2; no firm D call. The CDR3 runs 12 residues. Germline CDR1 is MNHNY and CDR2 is SVGAGI (reference sequence). V was pared by 6 bases and J by 6 bases, with 8 bases between. CDR3 sequence (DNA): TGTGCCAGCAGAGTCTTTTCCGGGGAGCTGTTTTTT. Its protein is CASRVFSGELFF.

The chain couples TRBV7-7 to TRBJ2-1; D is perhaps TRBD1 or TRBD2 (6 bases each). This CDR3 is built from 14 residues. Trimming cost V 5 bases and J 9 bases, with 17 bases left between them. Germline V gene data show CDR1 as SSHAT and CDR2 as FNYEAQ (reference sequence). The DNA for the CDR3 is TGTGCCAGCAGCGCTAGCCGGGGGCCGTTTGAGCAGTTCTTC. This translates into CASSASRGPFEQFF. Variable domain in full (rest from reference TRBV7-7 and TRBJ2-1): GAGVSQSPRYKVTKRGQDVTLRCDPISSHATLYWYQQALGQGPEFLTYFNYEAQPDKSGLPSDRFSAERPEGSISTLTIQRTEQRDSAMYRCASSASRGPFEQFFGPGTRLTVL.